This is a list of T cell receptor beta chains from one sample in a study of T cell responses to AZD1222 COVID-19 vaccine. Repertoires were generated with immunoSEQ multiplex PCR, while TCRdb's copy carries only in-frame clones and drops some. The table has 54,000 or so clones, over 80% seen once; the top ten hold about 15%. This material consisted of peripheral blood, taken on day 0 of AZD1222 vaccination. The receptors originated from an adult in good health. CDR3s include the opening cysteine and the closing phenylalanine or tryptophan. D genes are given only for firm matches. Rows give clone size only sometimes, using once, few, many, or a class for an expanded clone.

CDR3 protein: CASSSLAGVRDEQFF
CDR3 DNA: TGTGCCAGCAGCTCACTAGCGGGAGTCCGGGATGAGCAGTTCTTC
V gene: TRBV11-2
clone size: NA
J gene: TRBJ2-1
CDR3 length: 15
D gene: TRBD2

CDR3 protein: CASRGRAERANVLTF
CDR3 DNA: TGTGCCAGCAGGGGCAGGGCAGAAAGGGCCAACGTCCTGACTTTC
V gene: TRBV9
clone size: NA
J gene: TRBJ2-6
CDR3 length: 15
D gene: NA

CDR3 protein: CASTVRDRGGEQYF
CDR3 DNA: TGTGCCAGCACCGTCCGGGACAGGGGTGGCGAGCAGTACTTC
V gene: TRBV2
clone size: NA
J gene: TRBJ2-7
CDR3 length: 14
D gene: TRBD1

CDR3 protein: CASSTGTGPLGRYF
CDR3 DNA: TGTGCCAGTAGTACCGGGACAGGGCCCCTCGGGAGGTACTTC
V gene: TRBV19
clone size: once
J gene: TRBJ2-7
CDR3 length: 14
D gene: TRBD1

CDR3 protein: CASSKGDSSLEKLFF
CDR3 DNA: TGTGCCAGCAGCAAGGGGGACAGTTCGCTTGAAAAACTGTTTTTT
V gene: TRBV21-1
clone size: NA
J gene: TRBJ1-4
CDR3 length: 15
D gene: NA

CDR3 protein: CASELTMNTEAFF
CDR3 DNA: TGTGCTAGTGAATTGACCATGAACACTGAAGCTTTCTTT
V gene: TRBV12-5
clone size: NA
J gene: TRBJ1-1
CDR3 length: 13
D gene: NA

CDR3 protein: CASSLGVTNEQYF
CDR3 DNA: TGTGCCAGCAGTTTAGGAGTCACGAACGAGCAGTACTTC
V gene: TRBV12-3/TRBV12-4
clone size: few
J gene: TRBJ2-7
CDR3 length: 13
D gene: NA

CDR3 protein: CASSRSGEVNVLTF
CDR3 DNA: TGTGCCAGCAGCCGGTCAGGGGAGGTCAACGTCCTGACTTTC
V gene: TRBV11-2
clone size: NA
J gene: TRBJ2-6
CDR3 length: 14
D gene: NA

CDR3 protein: CASSLSPPGLAFNNEQFF
CDR3 DNA: TGTGCCAGCAGTTTATCCCCCCCCGGACTAGCCTTTAACAATGAGCAGTTCTTC
V gene: TRBV27
clone size: NA
J gene: TRBJ2-1
CDR3 length: 18
D gene: TRBD2

CDR3 protein: CASSLGDRGNEQFF
CDR3 DNA: TGTGCCAGCAGCCTAGGGGACAGGGGGAATGAGCAGTTCTTC
V gene: TRBV9
clone size: NA
J gene: TRBJ2-1
CDR3 length: 14
D gene: TRBD1

CDR3 protein: CASSYFPGELFF
CDR3 DNA: TGTGCCAGCAGTTACTTCCCCGGGGAGCTGTTTTTT
V gene: TRBV6-5
clone size: NA
J gene: TRBJ2-2
CDR3 length: 12
D gene: NA

CDR3 protein: CASSAAGTLLTGYTF
CDR3 DNA: TGTGCCAGCAGCGCGGCCGGGACACTCCTAACGGGCTACACCTTC
V gene: TRBV7-9
clone size: NA
J gene: TRBJ1-2
CDR3 length: 15
D gene: NA

CDR3 protein: CASSQDSRPTDTQYF
CDR3 DNA: TGTGCCAGCAGCCAAGACTCAAGACCCACAGATACGCAGTATTTT
V gene: TRBV3-1/TRBV3-2
clone size: NA
J gene: TRBJ2-3
CDR3 length: 15
D gene: NA

CDR3 protein: CASSLKDRVKTAFF
CDR3 DNA: TGTGCCAGCAGCTTAAAGGACAGGGTCAAGACGGCTTTCTTT
V gene: TRBV5-6
clone size: NA
J gene: TRBJ1-1
CDR3 length: 14
D gene: TRBD1

CDR3 protein: CASSILPPTSGRAYEQFF
CDR3 DNA: TGTGCCAGTAGTATTCTTCCCCCTACTAGCGGGAGGGCCTATGAGCAGTTCTTC
V gene: TRBV19
clone size: few
J gene: TRBJ2-1
CDR3 length: 18
D gene: TRBD2

CDR3 protein: CASSPDRVNNEQFF
CDR3 DNA: TGTGCCAGCTCACCGGACAGGGTCAACAATGAGCAGTTCTTC
V gene: TRBV18
clone size: NA
J gene: TRBJ2-1
CDR3 length: 14
D gene: TRBD1

CDR3 protein: CATSDLGGETQYF
CDR3 DNA: TGTGCCACCAGTGATTTGGGGGGAGAGACCCAGTACTTC
V gene: TRBV24-1
clone size: few
J gene: TRBJ2-5
CDR3 length: 13
D gene: NA

CDR3 protein: CASSLTGGYDGYTF
CDR3 DNA: TGTGCCAGCAGTCTAACAGGGGGCTACGATGGCTACACCTTC
V gene: TRBV6-5
clone size: NA
J gene: TRBJ1-2
CDR3 length: 14
D gene: TRBD1

CDR3 protein: CASSFPPGAEQFF
CDR3 DNA: TGTGCCAGCAGCTTCCCCCCCGGGGCTGAGCAGTTCTTC
V gene: TRBV7-3
clone size: NA
J gene: TRBJ2-1
CDR3 length: 13
D gene: NA

CDR3 protein: CASSLRLAGGSTDTQYF
CDR3 DNA: TGTGCCAGCAGCTTACGCCTAGCGGGAGGGAGCACAGATACGCAGTATTTT
V gene: TRBV7-2
clone size: NA
J gene: TRBJ2-3
CDR3 length: 17
D gene: TRBD2

CDR3 protein: CATSRPRREWGTGELFF
CDR3 DNA: TGTGCCACCAGCAGGCCCCGCAGGGAGTGGGGCACCGGGGAGCTGTTTTTT
V gene: TRBV15
clone size: NA
J gene: TRBJ2-2
CDR3 length: 17
D gene: NA

CDR3 protein: CASSDYHSSEQFF
CDR3 DNA: TGTGCCAGCTCAGACTACCACTCGAGTGAGCAGTTCTTC
V gene: TRBV6-5
clone size: NA
J gene: TRBJ2-1
CDR3 length: 13
D gene: NA

CDR3 protein: CATSDFGGFTDTQYF
CDR3 DNA: TGTGCCACCAGTGATTTCGGCGGTTTCACAGATACGCAGTATTTT
V gene: TRBV24-1
clone size: NA
J gene: TRBJ2-3
CDR3 length: 15
D gene: NA

CDR3 protein: CASSDWDSTDTQYF
CDR3 DNA: TGTGCCAGCAGTGATTGGGACTCCACAGATACGCAGTATTTT
V gene: TRBV2
clone size: once
J gene: TRBJ2-3
CDR3 length: 14
D gene: NA

CDR3 protein: CASASFTGELFF
CDR3 DNA: TGTGCCAGTGCATCTTTCACCGGGGAGCTGTTTTTT
V gene: TRBV19
clone size: NA
J gene: TRBJ2-2
CDR3 length: 12
D gene: NA

CDR3 protein: CASILDRVNTEAFF
CDR3 DNA: TGTGCCAGCATTTTAGACAGGGTGAACACTGAAGCTTTCTTT
V gene: TRBV2
clone size: NA
J gene: TRBJ1-1
CDR3 length: 14
D gene: TRBD1

CDR3 protein: CASSSLTGGNEQFF
CDR3 DNA: TGTGCCAGCAGCTCCCTAACAGGGGGGAATGAGCAGTTCTTC
V gene: TRBV11-3
clone size: NA
J gene: TRBJ2-1
CDR3 length: 14
D gene: TRBD1

CDR3 protein: CASSLRQNTEAFF
CDR3 DNA: TGTGCCAGCAGCTTGCGGCAGAACACTGAAGCTTTCTTT
V gene: TRBV7-2
clone size: NA
J gene: TRBJ1-1
CDR3 length: 13
D gene: NA

CDR3 protein: CASSFGGTFDEQFF
CDR3 DNA: TGCGCCAGCAGCTTCGGCGGGACCTTCGATGAGCAGTTCTTC
V gene: TRBV5-1
clone size: NA
J gene: TRBJ2-1
CDR3 length: 14
D gene: NA

CDR3 protein: CASSEGQSNYGYTF
CDR3 DNA: TGTGCCAGCAGTGAAGGACAGTCTAACTATGGCTACACCTTC
V gene: TRBV25-1
clone size: NA
J gene: TRBJ1-2
CDR3 length: 14
D gene: NA

CDR3 protein: CASSDGLEVPYNSPLHF
CDR3 DNA: TGTGCCAGCAGTGACGGACTGGAAGTCCCCTATAATTCACCCCTCCACTTT
V gene: TRBV6-2/TRBV6-3
clone size: few
J gene: TRBJ1-6
CDR3 length: 17
D gene: NA

CDR3 protein: CASSLDRELYEQYF
CDR3 DNA: TGTGCCAGCAGCTTAGACAGGGAGCTCTACGAGCAGTACTTC
V gene: TRBV11-2
clone size: NA
J gene: TRBJ2-7
CDR3 length: 14
D gene: NA

CDR3 protein: CASRGSGTGYQPQHF
CDR3 DNA: TGTGCCAGCAGGGGATCCGGGACAGGGTATCAGCCCCAGCATTTT
V gene: TRBV2
clone size: once
J gene: TRBJ1-5
CDR3 length: 15
D gene: TRBD1

CDR3 protein: CASSFRGGQGARETQYF
CDR3 DNA: TGTGCCAGCAGTTTCCGAGGGGGACAGGGGGCGAGGGAGACCCAGTACTTC
V gene: TRBV6-2/TRBV6-3
clone size: NA
J gene: TRBJ2-5
CDR3 length: 17
D gene: TRBD1

CDR3 protein: CASSALTGGESNQPQHF
CDR3 DNA: TGTGCCAGCAGTGCCCTGACAGGGGGCGAAAGCAATCAGCCCCAGCATTTT
V gene: TRBV6-1
clone size: NA
J gene: TRBJ1-5
CDR3 length: 17
D gene: TRBD1

CDR3 protein: CASRPPWGAANEQYF
CDR3 DNA: TGTGCCAGTAGGCCACCTTGGGGCGCAGCCAACGAGCAGTACTTC
V gene: TRBV19
clone size: few
J gene: TRBJ2-7
CDR3 length: 15
D gene: NA

CDR3 protein: CASSETGKQPQHF
CDR3 DNA: TGTGCCAGCTCAGAGACAGGGAAACAGCCCCAGCATTTT
V gene: TRBV2
clone size: NA
J gene: TRBJ1-5
CDR3 length: 13
D gene: TRBD1

CDR3 protein: CASSLDRVIDEQFF
CDR3 DNA: TGCGCCAGCAGCTTGGACAGGGTGATAGATGAGCAGTTCTTC
V gene: TRBV5-1
clone size: NA
J gene: TRBJ2-1
CDR3 length: 14
D gene: NA

CDR3 protein: CATSPAGPADTQYF
CDR3 DNA: TGTGCCACCAGCCCGGCGGGACCGGCAGATACGCAGTATTTT
V gene: TRBV15
clone size: NA
J gene: TRBJ2-3
CDR3 length: 14
D gene: NA

CDR3 protein: CASSEEGQRTRYGYTF
CDR3 DNA: TGTGCCAGCAGCGAGGAGGGACAGCGAACTCGCTATGGCTACACCTTC
V gene: TRBV9
clone size: once
J gene: TRBJ1-2
CDR3 length: 16
D gene: TRBD1

CDR3 protein: CASRAGSGLAGNNEQFF
CDR3 DNA: TGTGCCAGCCGGGCTGGTTCGGGACTAGCGGGAAACAATGAGCAGTTCTTC
V gene: TRBV7-9
clone size: NA
J gene: TRBJ2-1
CDR3 length: 17
D gene: TRBD2

CDR3 protein: CAWNPGENTEAFF
CDR3 DNA: TGTGCCTGGAACCCAGGGGAGAACACTGAAGCTTTCTTT
V gene: TRBV30
clone size: NA
J gene: TRBJ1-1
CDR3 length: 13
D gene: NA

CDR3 protein: CASSLTGQNTGNTIYF
CDR3 DNA: TGTGCCAGCAGCTTAACGGGACAGAATACTGGAAACACCATATATTTT
V gene: TRBV13
clone size: NA
J gene: TRBJ1-3
CDR3 length: 16
D gene: TRBD1

CDR3 protein: CASSQEGLAVYEQYF
CDR3 DNA: TGCGCCAGCAGCCAAGAAGGACTAGCGGTCTACGAGCAGTACTTC
V gene: TRBV4-3
clone size: NA
J gene: TRBJ2-7
CDR3 length: 15
D gene: TRBD2

CDR3 protein: CATLGALRDGNRRSNQPQHF
CDR3 DNA: TGCGCCACCCTCGGAGCGCTTAGGGACGGAAATAGGAGAAGCAATCAGCCCCAGCATTTT
V gene: TRBV10-2
clone size: NA
J gene: TRBJ1-5
CDR3 length: 20
D gene: NA

CDR3 protein: CAISDLGTSPLHF
CDR3 DNA: TGTGCCATCAGTGATTTGGGGACCTCACCCCTCCACTTT
V gene: TRBV10-3
clone size: NA
J gene: TRBJ1-6
CDR3 length: 13
D gene: NA

CDR3 protein: CASSKCLAGGPKTTDTQYF
CDR3 DNA: TGTGCCAGCAGCAAATGCTTAGCGGGAGGGCCCAAGACCACAGATACGCAGTATTTT
V gene: TRBV21-1
clone size: NA
J gene: TRBJ2-3
CDR3 length: 19
D gene: NA

CDR3 protein: CASTQSGGPSYEQYF
CDR3 DNA: TGTGCCAGCACCCAGTCCGGAGGGCCCTCCTACGAGCAGTACTTC
V gene: TRBV6-5
clone size: NA
J gene: TRBJ2-7
CDR3 length: 15
D gene: NA

CDR3 protein: CASRSGTGRSNQPQHF
CDR3 DNA: TGTGCCAGTAGGTCCGGGACAGGGAGAAGCAATCAGCCCCAGCATTTT
V gene: TRBV19
clone size: NA
J gene: TRBJ1-5
CDR3 length: 16
D gene: TRBD1

CDR3 protein: CASSIDPSYEQYF
CDR3 DNA: TGTGCCAGTAGTATAGATCCCAGCTACGAGCAGTACTTC
V gene: TRBV19
clone size: NA
J gene: TRBJ2-7
CDR3 length: 13
D gene: NA

CDR3 protein: CASSRTRSPNEKLFF
CDR3 DNA: TGTGCCAGCAGTAGAACCAGGTCCCCTAATGAAAAACTGTTTTTT
V gene: TRBV6-5
clone size: NA
J gene: TRBJ1-4
CDR3 length: 15
D gene: NA

CDR3 protein: CSVDSGSDEQFF
CDR3 DNA: TGCAGCGTTGATTCCGGGAGCGATGAGCAGTTCTTC
V gene: TRBV29-1
clone size: NA
J gene: TRBJ2-1
CDR3 length: 12
D gene: NA

CDR3 protein: CAWSVLGDRANYGYTF
CDR3 DNA: TGTGCCTGGAGTGTACTGGGGGACAGAGCTAACTATGGCTACACCTTC
V gene: TRBV30
clone size: NA
J gene: TRBJ1-2
CDR3 length: 16
D gene: TRBD1

CDR3 protein: CASRGLYNEKLFF
CDR3 DNA: TGTGCCAGCAGGGGACTGTATAATGAAAAACTGTTTTTT
V gene: TRBV2
clone size: NA
J gene: TRBJ1-4
CDR3 length: 13
D gene: NA

CDR3 protein: CAWSVNDQPQHF
CDR3 DNA: TGTGCCTGGAGTGTAAACGATCAGCCCCAGCATTTT
V gene: TRBV30
clone size: few
J gene: TRBJ1-5
CDR3 length: 12
D gene: NA

CDR3 protein: CASALDSSNQPQHF
CDR3 DNA: TGTGCTAGTGCCCTGGACAGTAGCAATCAGCCCCAGCATTTT
V gene: TRBV12-5
clone size: NA
J gene: TRBJ1-5
CDR3 length: 14
D gene: NA

CDR3 protein: CASSVYATQETQYF
CDR3 DNA: TGTGCCAGCAGCGTATATGCGACACAAGAGACCCAGTACTTC
V gene: TRBV9
clone size: NA
J gene: TRBJ2-5
CDR3 length: 14
D gene: NA

CDR3 protein: CASSQFLNRAQNNEQFF
CDR3 DNA: TGTGCCAGCAGCCAATTTCTTAACCGTGCCCAGAACAATGAGCAGTTCTTC
V gene: TRBV14
clone size: NA
J gene: TRBJ2-1
CDR3 length: 17
D gene: NA

CDR3 protein: CASSPGTSNEQFF
CDR3 DNA: TGCGCCAGCAGCCCGGGGACTAGCAATGAGCAGTTCTTC
V gene: TRBV5-1
clone size: NA
J gene: TRBJ2-1
CDR3 length: 13
D gene: TRBD2